This T cell receptor (beta chain) originates from a study of control samples from healthy donors and cancer patients. CDR1 MRHNA and CDR2 SNTAGT come from the germline V gene. This CDR3 spans 17 amino acids. V was clipped by 2 bases and J by 4 bases; unmatched bases: 7. The assay was immunoSEQ multiplex PCR, and TCRdb's table has in-frame clones only and misses some. Of about 84,000 clones in the sample, more than 65% are singletons; the top ten hold around 10%. Material: PBMCs. The receptor comes from a man aged 55 to 70 with head and neck cancer. This chain links TRBV6-4 with TRBJ2-3; 12 nucleotides agree with TRBD1. CDR3 protein: CASSDGAGTGGSDTQYF. CDR3 sequence (DNA): TGTGCCAGCAGTGACGGAGCGGGGACAGGGGGCTCAGATACGCAGTATTTT.